Many counts were recorded for the clone carrying this TCR beta chain. These data come from a study of T cells in Graves' hyperthyroidism and ophthalmopathy. Whole-study context: Peripheral blood was drawn at first diagnosis, prior to all treatment.

Researchers took RNA transcripts and amplified the TCR beta CDR3 regions from them. The primer set for the first-round RT-PCR of the TCR CDR3 was HTBI. One entry per CDR3 protein results from TCRdb running MiXCR on the multiplex PCR reads. The sample has 250,000 or so distinct CDR3 sequences; approximately 14% are singletons. Patients with uncontrolled infections, other autoimmune diseases, pregnancy or lactation were excluded. Looked up from germline, CDR1 is LGHDT and CDR2 is YNNKEL (reference sequence). V was shortened by 6 bases and J by 0 bases, with 11 bases between the two germline ends. The CDR3 has 14 amino acids.

Material: blood. The gene calls are TRBV3-1 and TRBJ1-1; D ambiguous. The receptor comes from a woman aged 40 to 49 with Graves' hyperthyroidism that later progressed to Graves' ophthalmopathy. The CDR3 loop reads CASRYGGMNTEAFF. Here the CDR3 DNA reads TGTGCCAGCAGGTATGGCGGGATGAACACTGAAGCTTTCTTT.